The clone carrying this T cell receptor (beta chain) turned up a few times. What it recognizes is unknown. This specimen comes from a study of beta chain features in type 1 diabetes. Study observations and caveats: PCR, the amplification step, might favor shorter templates, equally in patients and controls.

Sorted CD4+ subsets: naive, central memory, regulatory, stem cell-like memory (CD45RO/CCR7/CD25/CD127/CD95/CD27 panel). As every portion of the isolated RNA was reverse transcribed, the sequencing read expressed TCRB transcripts. Using immunoSEQ multiplex PCR, the repertoire was profiled, and TCRdb retains in-frame clones only, with some absent. In the table there are roughly 290,000 clones, around 7.8% of which are singletons. The V gene's germline CDR1 is SGHVS and CDR2 FNYEAQ. The CDR3 covers 13 residues. V dropped 3 bases and J dropped 12 bases, with 15 bases sitting between them. Sequencing was carried out using central memory CD4+ T cells from blood. V usage is TRBV7-6 and J usage is TRBJ2-1; tentatively, D is TRBD2 (6 bases). This clonotype was obtained from a young woman in good health. The CDR3 coding sequence is TGTGCCAGCAGCTTCGGGGGAGTTAGGGGGCAGTTCTTC. Its translation: CASSFGGVRGQFF. Variable domain in full (rest from reference TRBV7-6 and TRBJ2-1): GAGVSQSPRYKVTKRGQDVALRCDPISGHVSLYWYRQALGQGPEFLTYFNYEAQQDKSGLPNDRFSAERPEGSISTLTIQRTEQRDSAMYRCASSFGGVRGQFFGPGTRLTVL.